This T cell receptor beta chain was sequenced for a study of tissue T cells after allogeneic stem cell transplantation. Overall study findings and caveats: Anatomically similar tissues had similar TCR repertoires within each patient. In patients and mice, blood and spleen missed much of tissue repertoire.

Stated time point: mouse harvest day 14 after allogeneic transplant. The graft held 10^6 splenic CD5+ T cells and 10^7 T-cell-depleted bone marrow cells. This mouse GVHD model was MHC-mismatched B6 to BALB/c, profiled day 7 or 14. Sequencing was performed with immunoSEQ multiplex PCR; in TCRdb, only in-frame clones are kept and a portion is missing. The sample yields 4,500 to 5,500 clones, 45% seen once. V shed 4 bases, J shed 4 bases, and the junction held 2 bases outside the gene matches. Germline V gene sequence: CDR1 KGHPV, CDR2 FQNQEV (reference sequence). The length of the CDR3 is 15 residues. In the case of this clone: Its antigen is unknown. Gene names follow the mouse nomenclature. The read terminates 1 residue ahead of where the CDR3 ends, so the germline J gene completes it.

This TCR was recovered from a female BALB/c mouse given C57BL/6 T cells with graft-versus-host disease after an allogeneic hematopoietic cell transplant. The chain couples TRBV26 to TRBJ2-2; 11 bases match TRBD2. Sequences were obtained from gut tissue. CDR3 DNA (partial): TGTGCCAGCAGTCGGACTGGGGGGTTCACCGGGCAGCTCTAC. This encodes CASSRTGGFTGQLY. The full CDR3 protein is CASSRTGGFTGQLYF.